Following are 29 T cell receptor beta chains from one sample sequenced in a study of blood T cell repertoires in COVID-19. Assay used: immunoSEQ multiplex PCR; TCRdb lists only in-frame clones, some missing. Of 100,000 to 150,000 clones listed, over 75% were seen once; the top ten hold 3.5% to 4.5%. Sequencing used peripheral blood. The receptor source for this set is an older woman with acute or convalescent COVID-19.

A single count supports this clone. This chain joins TRBV3-1 (or the pseudogene TRBV3-2) and TRBJ2-3; 11 bases are a match to TRBD2. The CDR3 has 14 residues. The germline CDR1 and CDR2 sequences are LGHDT and YNNKEL (reference sequence). V lost 4 bases, J lost 7 bases, and 4 bases stayed unmatched. The CDR3 spells CASSLAGGANTQYF. In DNA, the CDR3 is TGTGCCAGCAGCCTAGCGGGAGGGGCAAATACGCAGTATTTT.

This clone came up a few times. The chain is built from TRBV19 and TRBJ2-1, with 10 positions matching TRBD2. V gave up 6 bases and J gave up 6 bases; unmatched junction bases: 8. Germline V gene data show CDR1 as LNHDA and CDR2 as SQIVND (reference sequence). The CDR3 sequence is 15 residues long. The CDR3 here is CASSKLAGRINEQFF. DNA of the CDR3: TGTGCCAGTAGCAAACTAGCGGGACGAATCAATGAGCAGTTCTTC.

The CDR3 protein is CASSKRGCGLIYTF. The DNA of the CDR3 is TGTGCCAGCAGCAAAAGGGGGTGTGGTCTAATCTACACCTTC. This chain joins TRBV21-1 and TRBJ1-2; the table's TRBD1 call for D was not verified on the DNA. TRBV21-1 is marked as a pseudogene. The CDR3 runs to 14 residues.

The V call is TRBV9, the J call TRBJ1-3, with TRBD1 identical over 9 bases. V lost 2 bases and J lost 0; bases outside the gene matches: 12. The CDR3 sequence is 19 residues long. CDR1 is SGDLS, CDR2 YYNGEE, per germline. In nucleotides, the CDR3 is TGTGCCAGCAGCGTCCTGGATTTGGGACAGGGAGCCTCTGGAAACACCATATATTTT. Its translation is CASSVLDLGQGASGNTIYF.

This chain links TRBV28 with TRBJ1-1; TRBD1 might be the D (5 bases). The CDR3 extends over 15 amino acids. Germline V gene sequence: CDR1 MDHEN, CDR2 SYDVKM. The V end lost 5 bases, the J end lost 1 base, and 14 bases lay between the germline ends. The CDR3 coding sequence is TGTGCCAGCAGTCCAGGTCAGGGCCAGAACACTGAAGCTTTCTTT. Translated: CASSPGQGQNTEAFF. Supplemented by reference TRBV28 and TRBJ1-1, the full variable domain reads DVKVTQSSRYLVKRTGEKVFLECVQDMDHENMFWYRQDPGLGLRLIYFSYDVKMKEKGDIPEGYSVSREKKERFSLILESASTNQTSMYLCASSPGQGQNTEAFFGQGTRLTVV.

Written as DNA, the CDR3 is TGTGCCACCAGTGATTCGCTTTTACAGTTTACGGTTGCCAATGAGCAGTTCTTC. Encoded protein: CATSDSLLQFTVANEQFF. The rearrangement joins TRBV24-1 to TRBJ2-1, with no clear D. Germline values: CDR1 KGHDR, CDR2 SFDVKD. The CDR3 length is 18 residues. Trimming took 2 bases from V and 6 from J, leaving 22 bases between them.

The genes are TRBV28 and TRBJ2-7; D unclear. The CDR3 spans 12 residues. CDR1 is MDHEN and CDR2 is SYDVKM in the germline V gene. V lost 2 bases to trimming and J lost 4 bases, with 6 bases between them. The CDR3 loop reads CASSLRAYEQYF. As DNA, the CDR3 is TGTGCCAGCAGTTTAAGAGCATACGAGCAGTACTTC. The full variable domain, with the rest looked up from reference TRBV28 and TRBJ2-7, is DVKVTQSSRYLVKRTGEKVFLECVQDMDHENMFWYRQDPGLGLRLIYFSYDVKMKEKGDIPEGYSVSREKKERFSLILESASTNQTSMYLCASSLRAYEQYFGPGTRLTVT.

The gene calls are TRBV30 and TRBJ1-6, with D maybe TRBD1 (5 bases). V was shortened by 2 bases and J by 7 bases, with 12 bases between the two germline ends. The CDR3 runs to 14 residues. CDR1 and CDR2 from the germline V gene are GTSNPN and SVGIG (reference sequence). The CDR3 reads CAWSLGQGNSPLHF. DNA for the CDR3: TGTGCCTGGAGTCTAGGACAAGGGAATTCACCCCTCCACTTT.

The gene calls are TRBV13 and TRBJ1-2; D remains ambiguous. CDR1 and CDR2 (germline): PRHDT, FYEKMQ (reference sequence). This CDR3 comprises 15 residues. V was trimmed by 4 bases and J by 7 bases, leaving 19 bases between them. CDR3 bases: TGTGCCAGCAGCTCCCTCCGGCGGGAAGGTGGTGGCTACACCTTC. This sequence encodes CASSSLRREGGGYTF.

V usage is TRBV9 and J usage is TRBJ2-1, with TRBD1 matching over 9 bases. The germline V gene has CDR1 SGDLS and CDR2 YYNGEE. Trimming took 4 bases from V and 6 from J; bases not matched to a gene: 8. The CDR3 is made up of 15 amino acids. CDR3 sequence (DNA): TGTGCCAGCAGCTTAACCGGGACAGGGACCAATGAGCAGTTCTTC. Its protein is CASSLTGTGTNEQFF.

The genes are TRBV29-1 and TRBJ1-2; D possibly corresponds to TRBD1 (5 bases). Germline CDR1 is SQVTM and CDR2 is ANQGSEA. The CDR3 covers 12 residues. V was trimmed by 3 bases and J by 8 bases, leaving 13 bases between them. CDR3 sequence (DNA): TGCAGCGTTGAGGGACTACACGGAGGCTACACCTTC. Amino acid sequence: CSVEGLHGGYTF. Full variable domain (rest looked up from reference TRBV29-1 and TRBJ1-2): SAVISQKPSRDICQRGTSLTIQCQVDSQVTMMFWYRQQPGQSLTLIATANQGSEATYESGFVIDKFPISRPNLTFSTLTVSNMSPEDSSIYLCSVEGLHGGYTFGSGTRLTVV.

The chain is built from TRBV7-8 and TRBJ2-7; 7 nucleotides align to TRBD2. Germline lookup yields CDR1 SGHVS and CDR2 FQNEAQ. V was pared by 0 bases and J by 2 bases, with 16 bases of the junction left unmatched. This CDR3 spans 19 amino acids. The CDR3 sequence: CASSLALQGWEGLTYEQYF. CDR3 in DNA: TGTGCCAGCAGCTTAGCGCTTCAAGGCTGGGAGGGCCTAACCTACGAGCAGTACTTC.

The rearrangement joins TRBV9 to TRBJ2-2, with 10 bases identical to TRBD1. This CDR3 comprises 15 residues. CDR1 SGDLS and CDR2 YYNGEE come from the germline V gene. The V gene end was trimmed by 4 bases and the J gene end by 6 bases; junction bases not matched to a gene: 6. Here the CDR3 reads CASSSGQGTAGELFF. The CDR3 DNA reads as TGTGCCAGCAGCTCGGGACAGGGGACTGCCGGGGAGCTGTTTTTT.

The chain carries TRBV6-5 and TRBJ1-2; 9 bases match TRBD1. The germline gives CDR1 MNHEY, CDR2 SVGAGI. This CDR3 spans 13 amino acids. V lost 5 bases to trimming and J lost 9 bases; unmatched junction nucleotides: 7. CDR3 amino acids: CASSNRQGGSYTF. The CDR3 DNA follows: TGTGCCAGCAGTAACCGACAGGGGGGTAGCTACACCTTC.

The gene calls are TRBV5-1 and TRBJ2-3, with 13 bases that match TRBD2. V lost 1 base to trimming and J lost 4 bases; unmatched junction nucleotides: 3. CDR3 length: 16 residues. Germline lookup yields CDR1 SGHRS and CDR2 YFSETQ. The CDR3 DNA follows: TGCGCCAGCAGCTTGCCACTAGCGGGAGGGCCAGATACGCAGTATTTT. Encoded protein: CASSLPLAGGPDTQYF.

The table lists this clone with a few counts. V is TRBV11-3 and J is TRBJ2-1; 7 bases line up with TRBD1. CDR1 SGHNT and CDR2 YENEEA come from the germline V gene. V gave up 1 base and J gave up 9 bases; unmatched junction bases: 3. This CDR3 region has 13 residues. In DNA form, the CDR3 reads TGTGCCAGCAGCTTAGCACAGGGGTTTGAGCAGTTCTTC. Encoded protein: CASSLAQGFEQFF.

The chain recombines TRBV28 with TRBJ2-5; TRBD1 aligns across 7 bases. The CDR3 covers 15 residues. J lost 1 base, V lost 1 base, and 3 bases had no gene match. CDR1 is MDHEN, CDR2 SYDVKM, per germline. CDR3 region: CASSLLRGPQETQYF. The CDR3 region has the DNA TGTGCCAGCAGTTTATTGAGGGGGCCCCAAGAGACCCAGTACTTC. The full variable domain, in which reference TRBV28 and TRBJ2-5 provide the parts outside the CDR3, is DVKVTQSSRYLVKRTGEKVFLECVQDMDHENMFWYRQDPGLGLRLIYFSYDVKMKEKGDIPEGYSVSREKKERFSLILESASTNQTSMYLCASSLLRGPQETQYFGPGTRLLVL.

The chain carries TRBV4-1 and TRBJ2-4, with a tentative D call TRBD1 (5 bases). Per the germline V gene, CDR1 is MGHRA and CDR2 is YSYEKL. The germline V and J ends were trimmed by 0 bases and 2 bases, with 8 bases remaining between them. This CDR3 contains 15 residues. In DNA form, the CDR3 reads TGCGCCAGCAGCCAAGAAGGGGTTTCCAAAAACATTCAGTACTTC. Residues: CASSQEGVSKNIQYF.

The count of this clone is one. V gene TRBV9 combines with J gene TRBJ1-3, with a tentative D call TRBD1 (6 bases). The CDR3 has 16 amino acids. V lost 2 bases, J lost 4 bases, and 16 bases lay in between. The germline CDR1 and CDR2 sequences are SGDLS and YYNGEE. CDR3: CASSVRDTLYGNTIYF. CDR3 DNA: TGTGCCAGCAGCGTCCGGGACACACTCTACGGAAACACCATATATTTT.

The V gene is TRBV6-6, the J gene TRBJ1-5; TRBD1 aligns across 10 bases. Trimming took 5 bases from V and 1 from J; bases not matched to a gene: 5. The CDR3 has 16 residues. Looked up from germline, CDR1 is MNHNY and CDR2 is SVGAGI (reference sequence). Here the CDR3 reads CASSTLGQGSNQPQHF. For the CDR3, the DNA is TGTGCCAGCAGTACCCTGGGACAGGGGAGCAATCAGCCCCAGCATTTT.

The rearrangement joins TRBV5-1 to TRBJ1-1; D perhaps matches TRBD1 (6 bases). The CDR3 runs to 14 residues. CDR1 is SGHRS, CDR2 YFSETQ, per germline. With 2 bases removed from V and 4 bases from J, the gap between germline ends came to 12 bases. The CDR3 sequence: CASSLKAGATEAFF. The CDR3 bases are TGCGCCAGCAGCTTAAAAGCGGGGGCCACTGAAGCTTTCTTT.

V gene TRBV2 combines with J gene TRBJ1-6; TRBD1 aligns across 9 bases. Germline CDR1 SNHLY, CDR2 FYNNEI. Trimming took 10 bases from V and 7 from J; bases not matched to a gene: 11. CDR3 length: 15 amino acids. CDR3 protein: CATQPFGTGNSPLHF. The DNA for the CDR3 is TGTGCCACCCAACCTTTCGGGACAGGGAATTCACCCCTCCACTTT.

This sequence joins TRBV28 and TRBJ1-2; a possible D gene is TRBD1 (5 bases). The CDR3 length is 12 residues. Germline assignment: CDR1 MDHEN and CDR2 SYDVKM. V lost 4 bases and J lost 7, with 10 bases in between. This chain's CDR3 is CASSSLQVGYTF. The CDR3 region has the DNA TGTGCCAGCAGTTCGCTACAGGTTGGCTACACCTTC.

The chain joins TRBV29-1 to TRBJ1-1, with D unclear. V was trimmed by 8 bases and J by 1 base, leaving 8 bases between them. The germline V gene has CDR1 SQVTM and CDR2 ANQGSEA. The CDR3 has 11 amino acids. CDR3 DNA sequence: TGCAGCTTAGTTAGGAACACTGAAGCTTTCTTT. It is translated as CSLVRNTEAFF.

The chain recombines TRBV6-5 with TRBJ1-5, with 9 bases matching TRBD1. The CDR3 runs 16 residues. V trimming: 2 bases; J trimming: 7 bases; junction bases outside the gene matches: 9. Germline assignment: CDR1 MNHEY and CDR2 SVGAGI. The CDR3: CASSYTATGGMQPQHF. The DNA of the CDR3 is TGTGCCAGCAGTTACACAGCTACAGGGGGCATGCAGCCCCAGCATTTT.

V is TRBV19 and J is TRBJ1-5; D unresolved. Trimming took off 0 bases at V and 5 bases at J, with 23 bases between the two ends. CDR1 LNHDA and CDR2 SQIVND come from the germline V gene (reference sequence). This CDR3 has 19 residues. In DNA, the CDR3 is TGTGCCAGTAGTATAGATCTAATGGGCATAGCGCTCCTAGATCAGCCCCAGCATTTT. It yields the protein CASSIDLMGIALLDQPQHF.

CDR3 in amino acids: CSASVPSGSNQPQHF. CDR3 coding DNA: TGCAGTGCTAGTGTTCCCTCCGGGAGCAATCAGCCCCAGCATTTT. This chain links TRBV20-1 with TRBJ1-5; D gene ambiguous. Germline CDR1 reads DFQATT; CDR2 reads SNEGSKA (reference sequence). The CDR3 length is 15 residues. Trimming stripped 3 bases from V and 1 base from J, with 13 bases between.

The V gene is TRBV24-1, the J gene TRBJ2-1, with 7 bases matching TRBD2. The germline gives CDR1 KGHDR, CDR2 SFDVKD. The CDR3 contains 13 residues. V gave up 5 bases and J gave up 12 bases; unmatched junction bases: 9. CDR3 sequence: CATSALGGEVQFF. DNA for the CDR3: TGTGCCACCAGTGCCCTGGGGGGGGAGGTGCAGTTCTTC.

This rearrangement joins TRBV19 to TRBJ2-2; 7 bases are a match to TRBD1. V gave up 0 bases and J gave up 8 bases; unmatched junction bases: 6. Germline CDR1 is LNHDA and CDR2 is SQIVND (reference sequence). This CDR3 has 15 amino acids. CDR3 sequence reads: CASSIDQGVRGELFF. For the CDR3, the DNA is TGTGCCAGTAGTATAGACCAGGGGGTGAGAGGGGAGCTGTTTTTT.